What follows are 32 T cell receptor beta chains derived from one specimen sequenced in a study of regulatory T cells in long-lasting Graves disease. Stated time point: persistent/refractory GD, antithyroid drugs over 5 years with positive TRAb. PBMC-derived RNA was used for the TCR library. Assembly of TCR beta libraries relied on iRepertoire HTBI primers together with Arm-PCR of CDR3 regions. TCRdb redid the calling of the multiplex PCR reads with MiXCR, one entry per CDR3 protein. The sample has a few hundred thousand distinct CDR3 sequences; around 22% are singletons. This specimen was peripheral blood mononuclear cells (PBMCs), taken when the disease was refractory, from a patient treated with antithyroid drugs. Receptors originate from a female donor with Graves disease.

The V gene is TRBV5-1, the J gene TRBJ2-1; no definite D call. The CDR3 extends over 15 amino acids. Trimming took off 4 bases at V and 6 bases at J, with 17 bases between the two ends. The germline CDR1 and CDR2 sequences are SGHRS and YFSETQ. CDR3 nucleotide sequence: TGCGCCAGCAGCCAGGCGATGGGTCGGTTCAATGAGCAGTTCTTC. Protein: CASSQAMGRFNEQFF.

In this sample, this clonotype turned up a few times. This chain joins TRBV9 and TRBJ1-2, with TRBD1 identical over 7 bases. The germline CDR1 and CDR2 sequences are SGDLS and YYNGEE. V shed 4 bases, J shed 7 bases, and the junction held 13 bases outside the gene matches. The CDR3 covers 15 residues. CDR3 sequence: CASSRQGVGLGGYTF. Written as DNA, the CDR3 is TGTGCCAGCAGCCGTCAGGGGGTTGGTCTAGGTGGCTACACCTTC.

At least ten counts were recorded for this clonotype. V and J are TRBV6-1 and TRBJ1-1; D is ambiguous. V lost 7 bases and J 4 bases, leaving 16 bases between the germline ends. Germline CDR1 is MNHNS and CDR2 is SASEGT. The CDR3 extends over 14 amino acids. CDR3 residues: CASTETAAGTEAFF. DNA of the CDR3: TGTGCCAGCACCGAGACGGCAGCCGGCACTGAAGCTTTCTTT.

The rearrangement joins TRBV7-2 to TRBJ1-2, with unresolved D. CDR3 length: 14 amino acids. CDR1 SGHTA and CDR2 FQGNSA come from the germline V gene. Trimming removed 0 bases at V and 2 bases at J, with 7 bases between. DNA of the CDR3: TGTGCCAGCAGCTTAGCTGAGGGAAACTATGGCTACACCTTC. This gives the protein CASSLAEGNYGYTF.

This clonotype has just a few counts. V and J are TRBV29-1 and TRBJ1-1; D is unclear. The CDR3 consists of 14 residues. The V gene lost 5 bases and the J gene lost 0 bases, with 13 bases spanning the gap. The germline V gene has CDR1 SQVTM and CDR2 ANQGSEA. The CDR3 DNA follows: TGCAGCGTTAGTGCCCACCAGCTGAACACTGAAGCTTTCTTT. This translates into CSVSAHQLNTEAFF.

This clonotype was counted only a few times. The chain has TRBV27 and TRBJ2-4; D gene uncertain. From germline, CDR1 is MNHEY and CDR2 SMNVEV (reference sequence). The CDR3 runs 16 residues. Trimming shortened V by 6 bases and J by 0 bases, and 15 bases separated the two germline ends. CDR3 sequence reads: CASSPQENLAKNIQYF. The CDR3 nucleotides are TGTGCCAGCAGCCCCCAGGAAAATCTAGCCAAAAACATTCAGTACTTC.

The chain recombines TRBV6-2 or TRBV6-3 with TRBJ2-2; the match to TRBD2 covers 10 bases. The V gene's germline CDR1 is MNHEY and CDR2 SVGEGT. This CDR3 has 16 residues. V shed 5 bases, J shed 2 bases, and the junction held 5 bases outside the gene matches. CDR3: CASSVLAGVNTGELFF. The CDR3 DNA follows: TGTGCCAGCAGTGTCCTAGCGGGGGTAAACACCGGGGAGCTGTTTTTT.

This clonotype was seen at least ten times. The chain employs TRBV9 and TRBJ2-2; 11 bases match TRBD2. J gave up 4 bases and V 2 bases, and 7 bases lay outside the gene matches. CDR3 length equals 17 residues. CDR1 and CDR2 from the germline V gene are SGDLS and YYNGEE. Here the CDR3 reads CASSVLAGGVGTGELFF. The CDR3 DNA reads as TGTGCCAGCAGCGTCTTAGCGGGAGGGGTAGGCACCGGGGAGCTGTTTTTT. The whole variable domain, filled in from reference TRBV9 and TRBJ2-2, reads DSGVTQTPKHLITATGQRVTLRCSPRSGDLSVYWYQQSLDQGLQFLIQYYNGEERAKGNILERFSAQQFPDLHSELNLSSLELGDSALYFCASSVLAGGVGTGELFFGEGSRLTVL.

The chain recombines TRBV19 with TRBJ1-1; D call uncertain. This CDR3 contains 14 residues. Trimming pared 5 bases from V and 0 bases from J, leaving 10 bases between. Germline CDR1 and CDR2: LNHDA and SQIVND (reference sequence). The CDR3 nucleotides read TGTGCCAGTAGTGTGACGAGATTGAACACTGAAGCTTTCTTT. This sequence encodes CASSVTRLNTEAFF. The entire variable domain, with the rest obtained from reference TRBV19 and TRBJ1-1, is as follows: DGGITQSPKYLFRKEGQNVTLSCEQNLNHDAMYWYRQDPGQGLRLIYYSQIVNDFQKGDIAEGYSVSREKKESFPLTVTSAQKNPTAFYLCASSVTRLNTEAFFGQGTRLTVV.

The sample holds a few counts of this clonotype. The rearrangement joins TRBV15 to TRBJ2-4; tentative D call: TRBD1 (6 bases). This CDR3 contains 14 residues. Trimming removed 1 base from V and 4 bases from J, with 8 bases in between. Germline CDR1 and CDR2: LNHNV and YYDKDF (reference sequence). The CDR3 loop is CATSRGQEKNIQYF. CDR3 DNA: TGTGCCACCAGCAGAGGACAGGAAAAAAACATTCAGTACTTC.

This chain links TRBV6-2 or TRBV6-3 with TRBJ2-7; 10 bases agree with TRBD2. CDR1 and CDR2 (germline): MNHEY, SVGEGT. V trimming: 5 bases; J trimming: 2 bases; junction bases outside the gene matches: 6. The length of the CDR3 is 15 residues. CDR3 nucleotide sequence: TGTGCCAGCAGTGGCCGGACTAGCGGTCCCTACGAGCAGTACTTC. It specifies CASSGRTSGPYEQYF.

Regarding this clonotype: This clone may be a read error of a much larger clone one base away. The chain combines TRBV2 with TRBJ1-5, with D possibly matching TRBD1 (5 bases). Trimming stripped 4 bases from V and 1 base from J, with 11 bases between. The CDR3 runs to 15 residues. In germline, CDR1 is SNHLY, CDR2 FYNNEI. The CDR3: CASSGRWGSNQPQHF. DNA of the CDR3: TGTGCCAGCAGTGGGCGGTGGGGGAGCAATCAGCCCCAGCATTTT.

This clonotype appeared many times. V and J are TRBV5-1 and TRBJ1-2; the match to TRBD1 covers 7 bases. Germline V lookup: CDR1 SGHRS, CDR2 YFSETQ. J gave up 2 bases and V 4 bases, and 8 bases lay outside the gene matches. The CDR3 is 15 residues long. The chain's CDR3 is CASSATRGKNYGYTF. The CDR3 DNA follows: TGCGCCAGCAGCGCTACCAGGGGGAAGAACTATGGCTACACCTTC.

This chain uses TRBV19 with TRBJ2-2; D is unclear. The V end was cut by 2 bases, the J end by 6 bases, with 16 bases between. Germline lookup yields CDR1 LNHDA and CDR2 SQIVND (reference sequence). This CDR3 has 16 residues. The CDR3 is CASSIWVGSLPGELFF. The CDR3 DNA reads as TGTGCCAGTAGTATATGGGTTGGCAGTCTCCCCGGGGAGCTGTTTTTT.

This rearrangement joins TRBV28 to TRBJ2-1, with 9 bases that match TRBD2. Germline loops: CDR1 MDHEN, CDR2 SYDVKM. V lost 3 bases and J lost 6; bases outside the gene matches: 3. This CDR3 is built from 14 residues. CDR3: CASSFLLAGNEQFF. CDR3 DNA sequence: TGTGCCAGCAGTTTCTTACTAGCGGGCAATGAGCAGTTCTTC.

The rearrangement links TRBV28 to TRBJ2-4; D may be TRBD1 (6 bases). Trimming removed 5 bases from V and 8 bases from J, with 16 bases in between. CDR1 is MDHEN, CDR2 SYDVKM, per germline. The CDR3 runs 14 residues. CDR3 protein: CASSPQAGTHIQYF. DNA of the CDR3: TGTGCCAGCAGTCCCCAAGCCGGGACACACATTCAGTACTTC.

V is TRBV11-2 and J is TRBJ2-2, with no clear D. Germline V gene lookup returns CDR1 SGHAT and CDR2 FQNNGV. The germline V and J ends were trimmed by 10 bases and 4 bases, with 28 bases remaining between them. This CDR3 contains 18 residues. The CDR3 region is CATKQIRRASEITGELFF. The CDR3 bases are TGTGCCACCAAACAAATTAGACGGGCCTCGGAGATCACCGGGGAGCTGTTTTTT. Full variable domain (remainder filled in from reference TRBV11-2 and TRBJ2-2): EAGVAQSPRYKIIEKRQSVAFWCNPISGHATLYWYQQILGQGPKLLIQFQNNGVVDDSQLPKDRFSAERLKGVDSTLKIQPAKLEDSAVYLCATKQIRRASEITGELFFGEGSRLTVL.

This clonotype appeared many times. This chain uses TRBV20-1 with TRBJ2-7; the D gene is possibly TRBD1 (5 bases). V was pared by 3 bases and J by 3 bases, with 15 bases between. The CDR3 length is 14 residues. Looked up from germline, CDR1 is DFQATT and CDR2 is SNEGSKA (reference sequence). In nucleotides, the CDR3 is TGCAGTGCTAGTGGGGTGGGGCCAAACTACGAGCAGTACTTC. Translated, it gives CSASGVGPNYEQYF.

V usage is TRBV3-1 and J usage is TRBJ2-4, with 7 bases identical to TRBD2. This CDR3 has 14 amino acids. J was trimmed by 1 base and V by 4 bases; bases with no gene match: 1. Germline V gene lookup returns CDR1 LGHDT and CDR2 YNNKEL (reference sequence). CDR3 residues: CASSREGAKNIQYF. CDR3 nucleotides: TGTGCCAGCAGCCGGGAGGGGGCCAAAAACATTCAGTACTTC. The complete variable domain, with remaining parts taken from reference TRBV3-1 and TRBJ2-4, reads DTAVSQTPKYLVTQMGNDKSIKCEQNLGHDTMYWYKQDSKKFLKIMFSYNNKELIINETVPNRFSPKSPDKAHLNLHINSLELGDSAVYFCASSREGAKNIQYFGAGTRLSVL.

This clonotype was picked up a small number of times. The J gene is TRBJ2-5, the V gene TRBV7-2; 7 positions agree with TRBD2. The junction had 8 bases not matched to a gene; V was cut back by 2 bases and J by 5 bases. Looked up from germline, CDR1 is SGHTA and CDR2 is FQGNSA. The CDR3 totals 15 residues. The CDR3 nucleotides are TGTGCCAGCAGCTTACAGGCGGGAGCAGGGGAGACCCAGTACTTC. It encodes CASSLQAGAGETQYF. Looking up the rest from reference TRBV7-2 and TRBJ2-5 gives the full variable domain: GAGVSQSPSNKVTEKGKDVELRCDPISGHTALYWYRQSLGQGLEFLIYFQGNSAPDKSGLPSDRFSAERTGGSVSTLTIQRTQQEDSAVYLCASSLQAGAGETQYFGPGTRLLVL.

The J gene is TRBJ1-5, the V gene TRBV29-1, with 7 bases identical to TRBD1. This CDR3 contains 13 residues. CDR1 and CDR2 from the germline V gene are SQVTM and ANQGSEA. The junction had 8 bases not matched to a gene; V was cut back by 0 bases and J by 12 bases. CDR3 sequence (DNA): TGCAGCGTTGAAGATGGAATGACAGGGAACCAGCATTTT. Protein sequence: CSVEDGMTGNQHF.

This clonotype came up many times. The V gene is TRBV27, the J gene TRBJ2-7; D may be TRBD1 or TRBD2 (6 bases each). Germline V gene lookup returns CDR1 MNHEY and CDR2 SMNVEV (reference sequence). The germline V and J ends were trimmed by 2 bases and 0 bases, with 11 bases remaining between them. The CDR3 extends over 15 amino acids. The CDR3 sequence: CASSLQGGGSYEQYF. CDR3 coding DNA: TGTGCCAGCAGTTTACAAGGGGGAGGCTCCTACGAGCAGTACTTC.

V is TRBV18 and J is TRBJ1-1; the D is unclear. Germline CDR1 reads KGHSH; CDR2 reads LQKENI. Trimming cost V 9 bases and J 1 base, with 9 bases left between them. CDR3 length: 12 residues. The CDR3 coding sequence is TGTGCCAGTAAATTGGGGAACACTGAAGCTTTCTTT. Its translation is CASKLGNTEAFF.

Of note for this clonotype: An end of the junction differs from the germline gene, which may be a read error. The chain couples TRBV6-1 to TRBJ2-2; D may match TRBD1 or TRBD2 (5 bases each). Germline loops: CDR1 MNHNS, CDR2 SASEGT. This CDR3 spans 11 amino acids. CDR3 nucleotides: TGTGCCGGCAGGGAGTCCGGGGAGCTGTTTTTT. Translated: CAGRESGELFF.

This clonotype was seen repeatedly, ten times or more. CDR3 in amino acids: CASSQVLRGGQTYEQYF. The CDR3 nucleotides are TGTGCCAGCAGCCAAGTCCTCAGGGGGGGACAGACCTACGAGCAGTACTTC. The V gene is TRBV3-1, the J gene TRBJ2-7, with D perhaps given as TRBD1 or TRBD2 (7 bases each). The CDR3 totals 17 residues. Deletions cut 1 base from V and 2 bases from J, with 18 bases between. Per germline, CDR1 LGHDT and CDR2 YNNKEL (reference sequence).

This clonotype was detected many times. The chain uses TRBV11-2 and TRBJ2-5; no definite D call. The CDR3 contains 14 residues. Trimming took 5 bases from V and 2 from J, leaving 12 bases between them. Germline V gives CDR1 SGHAT, CDR2 FQNNGV. The CDR3 nucleotides are TGTGCCAGCAGCCGGTCGCAATATCAAGAGACCCAGTACTTC. Translating gives CASSRSQYQETQYF.

The chain recombines TRBV5-1 with TRBJ1-2, with no clear D. Germline lookup yields CDR1 SGHRS and CDR2 YFSETQ. The CDR3 runs 15 residues. V gave up 2 bases and J gave up 1 base, with 12 bases separating them. CDR3 residues: CASSLGRTGNYGYTF. CDR3 DNA: TGCGCCAGCAGCTTAGGACGGACGGGTAACTATGGCTACACCTTC.

This clonotype was detected ten times or more. V is TRBV11-2 and J is TRBJ2-5, with unresolved D. Per the germline V gene, CDR1 is SGHAT and CDR2 is FQNNGV. The CDR3 sequence is 16 residues long. V gave up 5 bases and J gave up 3 bases, with 19 bases separating them. CDR3 bases: TGTGCCAGCAGCCCATTTGTCAGACCCCACAAAGAGACCCAGTACTTC. Its protein is CASSPFVRPHKETQYF.

The genes are TRBV7-3 and TRBJ2-1; 8 positions match TRBD2. The CDR3 has 16 amino acids. J gave up 0 bases and V 2 bases, and 3 bases lay outside the gene matches. Per the germline V gene, CDR1 is SGHTA and CDR2 is FQGTGA. The CDR3 reads CASSLPGGSSYNEQFF. The CDR3, as DNA: TGTGCCAGCAGCTTACCGGGAGGGAGCTCCTACAATGAGCAGTTCTTC.

Many counts were recorded for this clonotype. This chain links TRBV2 with TRBJ2-1; possibly TRBD1 or TRBD2 for D (5 bases each). Trimming pared 8 bases from V and 1 base from J, leaving 15 bases between. The CDR3 loop spans 15 amino acids. The germline gives CDR1 SNHLY, CDR2 FYNNEI. CDR3 in amino acids: CASGGAWPSYNEQFF. As DNA, the CDR3 is TGTGCCAGCGGGGGTGCCTGGCCTTCCTACAATGAGCAGTTCTTC.

CDR3 sequence reads: CASSLEGGSYNEQFF. Here the CDR3 DNA reads TGTGCCAGCAGCTTAGAAGGGGGCTCCTACAATGAGCAGTTCTTC. V gene TRBV13 combines with J gene TRBJ2-1; TRBD1 might be the D (6 bases). The CDR3 covers 15 residues. Germline-derived CDR1 and CDR2 are PRHDT and FYEKMQ (reference sequence). Trimming took off 1 base at V and 0 bases at J, with 7 bases between the two ends.

This clonotype has a handful of counts. The chain joins TRBV9 to TRBJ1-4; 7 bases map to TRBD1. After removal of 2 bases from V and 3 bases from J, the junction contained 4 bases not matched to a gene. Germline V gene lookup returns CDR1 SGDLS and CDR2 YYNGEE. This CDR3 contains 15 residues. CDR3 DNA sequence: TGTGCCAGCAGCGTCCAGGGGGGACCTAATGAAAAACTGTTTTTT. Translating gives CASSVQGGPNEKLFF.